The T cell receptor beta chain under discussion was sequenced for a study of blood T cell repertoires in COVID-19. Turning to the study itself: Whether acute or convalescent, the COVID-19 samples came from the United States, Italy and Spain. T cells, B-cell-depleted T cells, or PBMCs provided the cDNA or gDNA that served as material.

The CDR3 covers 15 residues. CDR1 is KGHSH, CDR2 LQKENI, per germline. Deletions cut 2 bases from V and 0 bases from J, with 11 bases between. Per the authors' pipeline: It was from reference gene primer amplification that nucleated cell counts were estimated. This table comes from immunoSEQ multiplex PCR, and its TCRdb copy is limited to in-frame clones, with some not included. The V and J calls and the clone size are those of that table, but D and trimming were determined from the DNA. The table lists over 110,000 clones, around 80% of them singletons. This chain uses TRBV18 with TRBJ2-7; D is unresolved. The sequence derives from a man in his 70s who had recovered from COVID-19. Sequenced material: peripheral blood. The DNA for the CDR3 is TGTGCCAGCTCACCAACGATGGAGAACTCCTACGAGCAGTACTTC. It translates to CASSPTMENSYEQYF.